The 18 T cell receptor beta chains given below trace back to one sample, sequenced in a study of blood T cell repertoires in COVID-19. The repertoire was sequenced with immunoSEQ multiplex PCR; TCRdb's copy has only in-frame clones and lacks some. The table lists 150,000 to 200,000 clones, 85% of them singletons. Sequencing used peripheral blood. The receptor source for this set is a human donor with acute or convalescent COVID-19. The donor label of this sample is uncertain.

This chain uses TRBV4-1 with TRBJ1-4, with TRBD1 matching over 7 bases. The CDR3 is 15 residues long. J lost 2 bases, V lost 4 bases, and 4 bases had no gene match. CDR1 MGHRA and CDR2 YSYEKL come from the germline V gene. CDR3 sequence: CASSRIQGTNEKLFF. The DNA of the CDR3 is TGCGCCAGCAGCCGCATACAGGGGACTAATGAAAAACTGTTTTTT.

The chain recombines TRBV10-3 with TRBJ1-2; D gene unclear. The CDR3 is made up of 12 amino acids. Trimming removed 2 bases from V and 12 bases from J, with 13 bases in between. In germline, CDR1 is ENHRY, CDR2 SYGVKD. The CDR3: CAISESPTKNTF. The CDR3, as DNA: TGTGCCATCAGTGAGAGCCCTACTAAAAACACCTTC.

The rearrangement links TRBV7-2 to TRBJ1-3, with D possibly being TRBD1 (5 bases). Trimming pared 5 bases from V and 1 base from J, leaving 9 bases between. Germline V gene data show CDR1 as SGHTA and CDR2 as FQGNSA. The CDR3 has 14 amino acids. CDR3 sequence (DNA): TGTGCCAGCAGCCCCGGGGGGTCTGGAAACACCATATATTTT. Its translation: CASSPGGSGNTIYF. Supplemented by reference TRBV7-2 and TRBJ1-3, the full variable domain reads GAGVSQSPSNKVTEKGKDVELRCDPISGHTALYWYRQSLGQGLEFLIYFQGNSAPDKSGLPSDRFSAERTGGSVSTLTIQRTQQEDSAVYLCASSPGGSGNTIYFGEGSWLTVV.

V gene TRBV4-1 combines with J gene TRBJ2-7, with unresolved D. Germline CDR1 MGHRA, CDR2 YSYEKL. Trimming shortened V by 0 bases and J by 4 bases, and 10 bases separated the two germline ends. This CDR3 spans 14 amino acids. This CDR3 is CASSQEGRAYEQYF. In nucleotides, the CDR3 is TGCGCCAGCAGCCAAGAGGGCAGAGCTTACGAGCAGTACTTC.

This chain connects TRBV11-3 to TRBJ2-7; 7 nucleotides match TRBD1. The CDR3 sequence is 13 residues long. The V gene end was trimmed by 5 bases and the J gene end by 6 bases; junction bases not matched to a gene: 7. Germline loops: CDR1 SGHNT, CDR2 YENEEA. CDR3 sequence (DNA): TGTGCCAGCAGCCTTAGACAGGGCCTCGAGCAGTACTTC. Its protein is CASSLRQGLEQYF.

V and J are TRBV7-8 and TRBJ2-1; 9 nucleotides align to TRBD1. The V and J ends lost 8 bases and 8 bases, in that order; junction bases with no gene match: 22. The CDR3 is 18 residues long. Germline V lookup: CDR1 SGHVS, CDR2 FQNEAQ. CDR3 nucleotides: TGTGCCAGCGAGACGTTCAACCGGGACAGGGAGGTTGCCGATGAGCAGTTCTTC. The encoded protein is CASETFNRDREVADEQFF.

V gene TRBV24-1 combines with J gene TRBJ2-1; tentatively, D is TRBD1 (6 bases). Trimming took off 6 bases at V and 0 bases at J, with 14 bases between the two ends. CDR3 length equals 16 residues. Germline V gene lookup returns CDR1 KGHDR and CDR2 SFDVKD. As DNA, the CDR3 is TGTGCCACCAGTACAACAACAGGGAGCTCCTACAATGAGCAGTTCTTC. This codes for CATSTTTGSSYNEQFF.

The J gene is TRBJ1-1, the V gene TRBV10-2; 10 bases align to TRBD1. CDR3 length: 15 residues. The germline V gene has CDR1 WSHSY and CDR2 SAAADI. Trimming at V came to 5 bases and at J to 4 bases, leaving 7 bases not matched to a gene. The CDR3 is CASSKGQGFGTEAFF. In nucleotides, the CDR3 is TGCGCCAGCAGTAAGGGACAGGGGTTCGGCACTGAAGCTTTCTTT.

The chain has TRBV7-2 and TRBJ1-6; D ambiguous. Trimming removed 2 bases from V and 0 bases from J, with 8 bases in between. The CDR3 sequence is 16 residues long. The germline gives CDR1 SGHTA, CDR2 FQGNSA. The CDR3 DNA follows: TGTGCCAGCAGCTTAATGGTTAGCTCCTATAATTCACCCCTCCACTTT. It is translated as CASSLMVSSYNSPLHF.

The J gene is TRBJ2-2, the V gene TRBV3-1 (or the pseudogene TRBV3-2); D not resolved. The CDR3 runs 12 residues. Trimming stripped 6 bases from V and 5 bases from J, with 7 bases between. Germline V gene sequence: CDR1 LGHDT, CDR2 YNNKEL (reference sequence). For the CDR3, the DNA is TGTGCCAGCAGTTACTTAACCGGGGAGCTGTTTTTT. Translated: CASSYLTGELFF.

The chain links TRBV6-2 or TRBV6-3 to TRBJ2-1, with TRBD2 matching 14 bases. The CDR3 consists of 15 residues. The germline CDR1 and CDR2 sequences are MNHEY and SVGEGT. J lost 9 bases, V lost 5 bases, and 6 bases had no gene match. The CDR3 nucleotides are TGTGCCAGCAGTCAGACTAGCGGGGGGGATGGTGAGCAGTTCTTC. It translates to CASSQTSGGDGEQFF.

The chain combines TRBV24-1 with TRBJ1-5; 7 nucleotides align to TRBD1. J gave up 2 bases and V 9 bases, and 6 bases lay outside the gene matches. Germline V gene lookup returns CDR1 KGHDR and CDR2 SFDVKD. This CDR3 is 14 amino acids long. DNA of the CDR3: TGTGCCACCCAAGGAGGGGGCGGCAATCAGCCCCAGCATTTT. As protein: CATQGGGGNQPQHF.

This chain uses TRBV7-3 with TRBJ2-2, with D perhaps TRBD2 (7 bases). The CDR3 runs 17 residues. Germline lookup yields CDR1 SGHTA and CDR2 FQGTGA. Trimming removed 2 bases from V and 11 bases from J, with 24 bases in between. CDR3 residues: CASSLAAGAPEIAELFF. In DNA form, the CDR3 reads TGTGCCAGCAGCTTAGCTGCGGGGGCCCCTGAGATAGCAGAGCTGTTTTTT.

V is TRBV3-1 (or the pseudogene TRBV3-2) and J is TRBJ2-5; possible D gene TRBD2, 5 bases. Germline V lookup: CDR1 LGHDT, CDR2 YNNKEL (reference sequence). This CDR3 contains 15 residues. V was trimmed by 1 base and J by 3 bases, leaving 12 bases between them. CDR3 loop: CASSQVSGGKETQYF. Here the CDR3 DNA reads TGTGCCAGCAGCCAAGTCTCCGGAGGAAAAGAGACCCAGTACTTC.

The chain combines TRBV5-1 with TRBJ1-1; D possibly corresponds to TRBD1 (5 bases). Per germline, CDR1 SGHRS and CDR2 YFSETQ. CDR3 length: 14 residues. The germline V and J ends were trimmed by 0 bases and 1 base, with 7 bases remaining between them. The CDR3 bases are TGCGCCAGCAGCTTGGACAGGACGAACACTGAAGCTTTCTTT. Amino acids: CASSLDRTNTEAFF.

The chain links TRBV2 to TRBJ1-5; 7 nucleotides agree with TRBD1. V was pared by 2 bases and J by 5 bases, with 9 bases of the junction left unmatched. Germline CDR1 is SNHLY and CDR2 is FYNNEI. This CDR3 is built from 16 residues. CDR3 amino acids: CASSETFDRADQPQHF. The DNA for the CDR3 is TGTGCCAGCAGTGAAACCTTCGACAGGGCGGATCAGCCCCAGCATTTT.

The chain joins TRBV7-2 to TRBJ1-2; 9 positions agree with TRBD1. Germline CDR1 and CDR2: SGHTA and FQGNSA. V dropped 5 bases and J dropped 7; count of bases not matched to a gene: 8. The CDR3 sequence is 14 residues long. The CDR3 DNA reads as TGTGCCAGCAGCCCTGGGACAGGGAGGTTTGGCTACACCTTC. Encoded protein: CASSPGTGRFGYTF.

The V call is TRBV21-1, the J call TRBJ1-4. TRBV21-1 constitutes a pseudogene. The CDR3 has 18 amino acids. The chain's CDR3 is CASSKNLAGKSPNEKLFF. The DNA of the CDR3 is TGTGCCAGCAGCAAAAATTTGGCGGGGAAGAGTCCTAATGAAAAACTGTTTTTT.